The 21 T cell receptor beta chains given below trace back to one sample, sequenced in a study of radiotherapy plus CTLA-4 blockade in lung cancer. Generated by immunoSEQ multiplex PCR, the TCRdb table keeps only in-frame clones and is missing some. The sample records approximately 83,000 clones, 78% being singletons. The input for sequencing was peripheral blood, taken from a patient treated with radiotherapy plus ipilimumab. The receptors here all came from a human donor with non-small cell lung cancer who had a partial response to radiotherapy plus ipilimumab. Some clones in this sample may be carry-over from other donors' samples.

V usage is TRBV28 and J usage is TRBJ2-5; 8 nucleotides align to TRBD2. There are 14 residues in the CDR3. CDR1 MDHEN and CDR2 SYDVKM come from the germline V gene. Trimming took 3 bases from V and 8 from J; bases not matched to a gene: 8. CDR3 sequence: CASSLGGGQGTQYF. CDR3 DNA sequence: TGTGCCAGCAGTTTGGGCGGGGGGCAGGGTACCCAGTACTTC.

About this clone itself: Sequence at one end of the junction differs from germline and may be a read error. The genes are TRBV4-1 and TRBJ2-7; TRBD1 might be the D (6 bases). The CDR3 loop spans 14 amino acids. Per the germline V gene, CDR1 is MGHRA and CDR2 is YSYEKL. DNA for the CDR3: TGTGCCAGCAGCCTCGGGCAGGGGACCTACGAGCAGTACTTC. It translates to CASSLGQGTYEQYF.

V usage is TRBV7-6 and J usage is TRBJ1-1; D possibly corresponds to TRBD1 (5 bases). The length of the CDR3 is 14 residues. Germline V CDR1 and CDR2: SGHVS, FNYEAQ. Trimming removed 2 bases at V and 11 bases at J, with 18 bases between. CDR3 loop: CASSLPAGPKGAFF. CDR3 sequence (DNA): TGTGCCAGCAGCTTACCGGCAGGACCCAAGGGGGCTTTCTTT.

The rearrangement links TRBV7-2 to TRBJ1-4; a weak D match, TRBD1 (5 bases). Germline CDR1 is SGHTA and CDR2 is FQGNSA. The CDR3 runs to 15 residues. Trimming pared 1 base from V and 5 bases from J, leaving 11 bases between. CDR3 bases: TGTGCCAGCAGCTTAGTCCAGGGACTGAATGAAAAACTGTTTTTT. Protein product: CASSLVQGLNEKLFF.

The chain couples TRBV5-4 to TRBJ1-2, with TRBD1 matching over 11 bases. The CDR3 runs 16 residues. The germline gives CDR1 SGHNT, CDR2 YYREEE (reference sequence). V lost 3 bases and J lost 2; bases outside the gene matches: 6. The CDR3 sequence is CASSWSGTGGNYGYTF. The DNA of the CDR3 is TGTGCCAGCAGCTGGTCCGGGACAGGGGGGAACTATGGCTACACCTTC. Filled out from reference TRBV5-4 and TRBJ1-2, the complete variable domain reads ETGVTQSPTHLIKTRGQQVTLRCSSQSGHNTVSWYQQALGQGPQFIFQYYREEENGRGNFPPRFSGLQFPNYSSELNVNALELDDSALYLCASSWSGTGGNYGYTFGSGTRLTVV.

This chain uses TRBV2 with TRBJ1-2, with TRBD1 identical over 8 bases. Germline lookup yields CDR1 SNHLY and CDR2 FYNNEI. The length of the CDR3 is 14 residues. V lost 5 bases and J lost 3; bases outside the gene matches: 5. CDR3 sequence: CASSWKQGDYGYTF. CDR3 bases: TGTGCCAGCAGTTGGAAACAGGGGGACTATGGCTACACCTTC.

V usage is TRBV2 and J usage is TRBJ2-5, with 9 bases identical to TRBD2. CDR1 is SNHLY, CDR2 FYNNEI, per germline. Losses at the gene ends were 4 bases for V and 2 bases for J; bases not matched to a gene: 5. The CDR3 runs to 15 residues. The CDR3 region has the DNA TGTGCCAGCAGTGTCGCTAGCGGGAATCAAGAGACCCAGTACTTC. Encoded protein: CASSVASGNQETQYF.

The rearrangement joins TRBV28 to TRBJ1-1; D is unclear. Germline V CDR1 and CDR2: MDHEN, SYDVKM. This CDR3 has 13 residues. Trimming cost V 8 bases and J 1 base, with 11 bases left between them. The CDR3 DNA sequence: TGTGCCAGCGCCGACGGAGGGAACACTGAAGCTTTCTTT. Translating gives CASADGGNTEAFF.

This clone was observed once. The chain links TRBV7-2 to TRBJ2-2; a weak D match, TRBD2 (6 bases). V was trimmed by 0 bases and J by 6 bases, leaving 20 bases between them. This CDR3 is built from 18 residues. Per the germline V gene, CDR1 is SGHTA and CDR2 is FQGNSA. The CDR3 DNA follows: TGTGCCAGCAGCTTAGCACTCGGGGCGGGGTCCGGTGCCGGGGAGCTGTTTTTT. This sequence encodes CASSLALGAGSGAGELFF.

The V call is TRBV28, the J call TRBJ2-7; D gene uncertain. This CDR3 spans 13 amino acids. Germline V gene data show CDR1 as MDHEN and CDR2 as SYDVKM. Trimming took off 1 base at V and 2 bases at J, with 6 bases between the two ends. The CDR3 DNA follows: TGTGCCAGCAGTTTATTGCCAGCCTACGAGCAGTACTTC. This sequence encodes CASSLLPAYEQYF. The whole variable domain, filled in from reference TRBV28 and TRBJ2-7, reads DVKVTQSSRYLVKRTGEKVFLECVQDMDHENMFWYRQDPGLGLRLIYFSYDVKMKEKGDIPEGYSVSREKKERFSLILESASTNQTSMYLCASSLLPAYEQYFGPGTRLTVT.

This clone was counted between two and nine times. The gene calls are TRBV19 and TRBJ1-2; the D is unclear. V shed 8 bases and J shed 1 base, with 26 bases lying between them. CDR3 length: 18 amino acids. Germline V lookup: CDR1 LNHDA, CDR2 SQIVND (reference sequence). The CDR3 protein is CASWSPHASERLNYGYTF. In nucleotides, the CDR3 is TGTGCCAGTTGGAGCCCACACGCTTCAGAAAGACTTAACTATGGCTACACCTTC.

The chain has TRBV5-1 and TRBJ2-7, with TRBD2 identical over 12 bases. V shed 3 bases, J shed 0 bases, and the junction held 4 bases outside the gene matches. The CDR3 is 16 amino acids. CDR1 SGHRS and CDR2 YFSETQ come from the germline V gene. CDR3 coding DNA: TGCGCCAGCAGCTCCGCGACTAGCGGGAGCTCCTACGAGCAGTACTTC. It encodes CASSSATSGSSYEQYF.

The chain employs TRBV4-3 and TRBJ2-5; TRBD2 is a possible D gene (7 bases). Germline V gene data show CDR1 as LGHNA and CDR2 as YSLEER. V was clipped by 4 bases and J by 5 bases, with 23 bases between them. The CDR3 is made up of 17 amino acids. CDR3: CASSPDPMGGAQETQYF. Here the CDR3 DNA reads TGCGCCAGCAGCCCGGACCCTATGGGGGGGGCGCAGGAGACCCAGTACTTC.

J is TRBJ2-3 and V is TRBV18, with D tentatively TRBD1 (5 bases). Germline CDR1 is KGHSH and CDR2 is LQKENI. The CDR3 extends over 15 amino acids. V gave up 1 base and J gave up 2 bases, with 10 bases separating them. The CDR3 DNA sequence: TGTGCCAGCTCACCACAGGGGCCTAACACAGATACGCAGTATTTT. Protein sequence: CASSPQGPNTDTQYF. The variable domain in full, with the rest retrieved from reference TRBV18 and TRBJ2-3, is NAGVMQNPRHLVRRRGQEARLRCSPMKGHSHVYWYRQLPEEGLKFMVYLQKENIIDESGMPKERFSAEFPKEGPSILRIQQVVRGDSAAYFCASSPQGPNTDTQYFGPGTRLTVL.

The V gene is TRBV12-5, the J gene TRBJ2-5, with 9 nucleotides matching TRBD2. V lost 7 bases and J lost 2; bases outside the gene matches: 5. The CDR3 spans 14 residues. CDR1 LGHNT and CDR2 FRNRAP come from the germline V gene. CDR3 in amino acids: CASAVTSGQETQYF. CDR3 bases: TGTGCTAGTGCCGTGACTAGCGGACAAGAGACCCAGTACTTC.

The CDR3 loop reads CASSETGVQPQHF. In DNA, the CDR3 is TGTGCCAGCAGCGAGACAGGGGTACAGCCCCAGCATTTT. The rearrangement links TRBV7-2 to TRBJ1-5, with 8 bases lining up with TRBD1. CDR1 and CDR2 from the germline V gene are SGHTA and FQGNSA. The CDR3 length is 13 residues. V lost 5 bases to trimming and J lost 7 bases; unmatched junction nucleotides: 4.

In regard to this clone: The same CDR3 also results from other DNA sequences found in this sample. The rearrangement uses TRBV9 and TRBJ1-1; 7 nucleotides match TRBD1. The junction had 1 base not matched to a gene; V was cut back by 2 bases and J by 0 bases. CDR1 is SGDLS, CDR2 YYNGEE, per germline. CDR3 length: 14 residues. CDR3 coding DNA: TGTGCCAGCAGCGTCAGGGGGATGAACACTGAAGCTTTCTTT. This encodes CASSVRGMNTEAFF. Full variable domain (missing parts from reference TRBV9 and TRBJ1-1): DSGVTQTPKHLITATGQRVTLRCSPRSGDLSVYWYQQSLDQGLQFLIQYYNGEERAKGNILERFSAQQFPDLHSELNLSSLELGDSALYFCASSVRGMNTEAFFGQGTRLTVV.

The V call is TRBV6-1, the J call TRBJ1-3; 10 bases are shared with TRBD1. Trimming at V came to 2 bases and at J to 1 base, leaving 2 bases not matched to a gene. This CDR3 contains 16 residues. Germline CDR1 and CDR2: MNHNS and SASEGT. The CDR3 sequence: CASSEPGQGSGNTIYF. DNA of the CDR3: TGTGCCAGCAGTGAACCGGGACAGGGGTCTGGAAACACCATATATTTT.

The gene calls are TRBV7-2 and TRBJ2-7, with D unclear. The V gene's germline CDR1 is SGHTA and CDR2 FQGNSA. V dropped 5 bases and J dropped 1 base, with 9 bases sitting between them. The CDR3 has 13 residues. Here the CDR3 reads CASSLGLSYEQYF. The CDR3 DNA reads TGTGCCAGCAGCCTCGGTTTGTCCTACGAGCAGTACTTC.

This CDR3 reads CAWSTGTGDDEQYF. The CDR3 DNA sequence: TGTGCCTGGAGTACAGGGACAGGGGACGACGAGCAGTACTTC. The chain combines TRBV30 with TRBJ2-7, with 10 bases identical to TRBD1. CDR1 is GTSNPN and CDR2 is SVGIG in the germline V gene (reference sequence). CDR3 length: 14 residues. After removal of 2 bases from V and 5 bases from J, the junction contained 6 bases not matched to a gene.

This rearrangement joins TRBV7-2 to TRBJ2-5; D gene uncertain. The V gene's germline CDR1 is SGHTA and CDR2 FQGNSA. This CDR3 comprises 13 residues. Trimming pared 0 bases from V and 2 bases from J, leaving 4 bases between. Written as DNA, the CDR3 is TGTGCCAGCAGCTTAGCTCGTCAAGAGACCCAGTACTTC. Residues: CASSLARQETQYF.